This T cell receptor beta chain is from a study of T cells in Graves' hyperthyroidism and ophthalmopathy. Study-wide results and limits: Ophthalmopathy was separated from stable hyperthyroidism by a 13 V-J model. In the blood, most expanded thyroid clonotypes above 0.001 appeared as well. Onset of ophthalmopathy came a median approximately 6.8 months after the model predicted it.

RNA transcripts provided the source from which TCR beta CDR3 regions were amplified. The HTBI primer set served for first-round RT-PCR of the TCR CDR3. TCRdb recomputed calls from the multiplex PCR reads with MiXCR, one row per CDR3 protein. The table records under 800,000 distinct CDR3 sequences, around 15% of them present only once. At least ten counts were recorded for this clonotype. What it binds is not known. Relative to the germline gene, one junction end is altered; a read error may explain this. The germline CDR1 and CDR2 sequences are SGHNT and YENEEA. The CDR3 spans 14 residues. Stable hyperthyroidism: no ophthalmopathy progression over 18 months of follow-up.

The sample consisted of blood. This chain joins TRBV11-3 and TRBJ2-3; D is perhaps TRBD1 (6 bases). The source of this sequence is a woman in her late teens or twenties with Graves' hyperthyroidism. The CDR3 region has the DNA TGTGCCAGCAACTTAGGGGACACCACAGATACGCAGTATTTT. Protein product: CASNLGDTTDTQYF.